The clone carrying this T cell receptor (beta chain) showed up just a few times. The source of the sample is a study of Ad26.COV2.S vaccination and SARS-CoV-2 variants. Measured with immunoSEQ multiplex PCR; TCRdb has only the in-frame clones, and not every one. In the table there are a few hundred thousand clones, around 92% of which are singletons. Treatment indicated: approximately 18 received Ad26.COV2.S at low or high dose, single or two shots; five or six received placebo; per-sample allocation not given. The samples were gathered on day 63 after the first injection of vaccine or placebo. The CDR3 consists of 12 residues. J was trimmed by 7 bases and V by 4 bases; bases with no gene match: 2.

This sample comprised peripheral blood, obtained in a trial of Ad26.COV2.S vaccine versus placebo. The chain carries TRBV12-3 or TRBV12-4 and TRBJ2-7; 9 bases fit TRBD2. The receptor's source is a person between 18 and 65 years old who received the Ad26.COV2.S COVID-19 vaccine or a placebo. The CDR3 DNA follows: TGTGCCAGCAGTTCCGGACTAGCGGAGCAGTACTTC. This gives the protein CASSSGLAEQYF.